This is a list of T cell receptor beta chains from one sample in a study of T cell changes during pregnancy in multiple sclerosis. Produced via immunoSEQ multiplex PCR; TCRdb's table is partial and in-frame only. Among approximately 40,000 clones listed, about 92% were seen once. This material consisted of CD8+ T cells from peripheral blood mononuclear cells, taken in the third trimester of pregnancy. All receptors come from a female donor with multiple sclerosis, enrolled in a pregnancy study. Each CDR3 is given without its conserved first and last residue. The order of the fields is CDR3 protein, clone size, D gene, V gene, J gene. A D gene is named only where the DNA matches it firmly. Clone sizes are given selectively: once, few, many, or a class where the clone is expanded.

CDR3: SVEDWANTEAF; size: NA; D: NA; V: TRBV29-1; J: TRBJ1-1
CDR3: ASSQESLREGGDTQY; size: once; D: TRBD2; V: TRBV4-1; J: TRBJ2-3
CDR3: ASSISASSYNEQF; size: NA; D: NA; V: TRBV11-3; J: TRBJ2-1
CDR3: ASSLGQGQETQY; size: NA; D: TRBD1; V: TRBV5-4; J: TRBJ2-5
CDR3: ASSPGHHYEQY; size: once; D: NA; V: TRBV19; J: TRBJ2-7
CDR3: ASSWGPREEKLF; size: NA; D: NA; V: TRBV7-9; J: TRBJ1-4
CDR3: SVGRSSYEQY; size: NA; D: NA; V: TRBV29-1; J: TRBJ2-7
CDR3: ASSQERQGFTYNEQF; size: NA; D: TRBD1; V: TRBV14; J: TRBJ2-1
CDR3: AWSAGGGEVDTQY; size: NA; D: NA; V: TRBV30; J: TRBJ2-3
CDR3: ASSCPGTPRTYEQY; size: NA; D: NA; V: TRBV27; J: TRBJ2-7
CDR3: ASSEGPSGSTDTQY; size: NA; D: TRBD2; V: TRBV6-4; J: TRBJ2-3
CDR3: ASSPNVAVAETQY; size: NA; D: NA; V: TRBV11-2; J: TRBJ2-5
CDR3: AAEAGGMGETQY; size: NA; D: TRBD2; V: TRBV28; J: TRBJ2-5
CDR3: ASSQDTGTAYEQY; size: NA; D: TRBD1; V: TRBV4-3; J: TRBJ2-7
CDR3: SVEDPGLAGGAGELF; size: NA; D: TRBD2; V: TRBV29-1; J: TRBJ2-2
CDR3: ASSPGGSYEQY; size: NA; D: TRBD1; V: TRBV6-6; J: TRBJ2-7
CDR3: ASRGLGAGVIAGELF; size: NA; D: TRBD2; V: TRBV2; J: TRBJ2-2
CDR3: ASSPSLKGGNEQF; size: NA; D: NA; V: TRBV9; J: TRBJ2-1
CDR3: ASSRLGPDKNYGYT; size: NA; D: NA; V: TRBV19; J: TRBJ1-2
CDR3: SVEGGELAGTPSSYNEQF; size: NA; D: TRBD2; V: TRBV29-1; J: TRBJ2-1
CDR3: ASSLRAGVEQF; size: NA; D: NA; V: TRBV27; J: TRBJ2-1
CDR3: ASSSQNSGRALDTQY; size: NA; D: TRBD2; V: TRBV5-1; J: TRBJ2-3
CDR3: ASSREDTARDEQY; size: NA; D: NA; V: TRBV21-1; J: TRBJ2-7
CDR3: ASSLGLASYEQY; size: NA; D: NA; V: TRBV5-4; J: TRBJ2-7
CDR3: ASRGGYRESSTNEKLF; size: NA; D: NA; V: TRBV5-1; J: TRBJ1-4
CDR3: ASSRADSEPYNEQF; size: NA; D: NA; V: TRBV4-3; J: TRBJ2-1
CDR3: SVELDQETQY; size: NA; D: NA; V: TRBV29-1; J: TRBJ2-5
CDR3: ASSLEQDINYGYT; size: NA; D: NA; V: TRBV5-1; J: TRBJ1-2
CDR3: AWSPTVPLFYEQY; size: NA; D: NA; V: TRBV30; J: TRBJ2-7
CDR3: SVEEGVRGTYEQY; size: NA; D: NA; V: TRBV29-1; J: TRBJ2-7
CDR3: ASSSVREAF; size: NA; D: NA; V: TRBV6-6; J: TRBJ1-1
CDR3: ASSQDADPETQY; size: once; D: NA; V: TRBV4-1; J: TRBJ2-5
CDR3: ASSLLAGGPGSTDTQY; size: NA; D: TRBD2; V: TRBV5-6; J: TRBJ2-3
CDR3: ASRREALEQY; size: NA; D: TRBD2; V: TRBV11-2; J: TRBJ2-7
CDR3: ASSLPGLAAYEQY; size: NA; D: TRBD2; V: TRBV5-6; J: TRBJ2-7
CDR3: ASSSPGQLENTEAF; size: once; D: TRBD1; V: TRBV7-9; J: TRBJ1-1
CDR3: ASSFLGGFYEQY; size: NA; D: NA; V: TRBV28; J: TRBJ2-7
CDR3: ASSYSGTSTYEQY; size: NA; D: TRBD2; V: TRBV6-5; J: TRBJ2-7
CDR3: ASSMSFGAAGELF; size: NA; D: NA; V: TRBV19; J: TRBJ2-2
CDR3: ASSPFTDTQY; size: NA; D: NA; V: TRBV25-1; J: TRBJ2-3
CDR3: ASSPWSGEEGQY; size: NA; D: NA; V: TRBV11-3; J: TRBJ2-7
CDR3: ASSLESADGYT; size: NA; D: NA; V: TRBV5-1; J: TRBJ1-2
CDR3: ATSGTQGNEQF; size: NA; D: NA; V: TRBV15; J: TRBJ2-1
CDR3: ASSYTRGDTEAF; size: NA; D: NA; V: TRBV6-5; J: TRBJ1-1
CDR3: ATSREAASNYEQY; size: NA; D: NA; V: TRBV15; J: TRBJ2-7
CDR3: ASSLGTSSYNEQF; size: NA; D: TRBD2; V: TRBV5-6; J: TRBJ2-1